A single sample is the source of the 19 T cell receptor beta chains below, sequenced in a study of cytomegalovirus exposure and HLA in healthy donors. Both 60 Vbeta primers and 13 Jbeta primers went into the PCR. Profiled with immunoSEQ multiplex PCR; TCRdb holds only in-frame clones, not every one. This repertoire shows approximately 140,000 clones, about 85% found once; its top ten account for 1.5% to 2%. The sequenced sample was PBMCs. The receptors here all came from a boy between 10 and 17 years old in good health and CMV-seronegative.

Notes on this clone: A read error may account for a junction end that differs from germline. The chain employs TRBV7-7 and TRBJ2-2; a weak D match, TRBD1 (6 bases). Germline CDR1 and CDR2: SSHAT and FNYEAQ (reference sequence). CDR3 size: 14 residues. CDR3 sequence reads: CASSSDRQSGELFF. The CDR3 bases are TGTGCTAGCAGCTCCGACAGGCAGTCCGGGGAGCTGTTTTTT.

This chain uses TRBV5-1 with TRBJ2-1; 8 nucleotides line up with TRBD2. The junction had 16 bases not matched to a gene; V was cut back by 7 bases and J by 4 bases. This CDR3 is 17 amino acids long. Germline-derived CDR1 and CDR2 are SGHRS and YFSETQ. The CDR3 coding sequence is TGCGCCAGCCGTTCCTCTTCTAGCGGGTATGTTTACAATGAGCAGTTCTTC. This sequence encodes CASRSSSSGYVYNEQFF.

The chain joins TRBV25-1 to TRBJ2-1, with a possible D match to TRBD2 (5 bases). CDR3 size: 14 residues. In germline, CDR1 is MGHDK, CDR2 SYGVNS. V was shortened by 6 bases and J by 9 bases, with 18 bases between the two germline ends. The CDR3 DNA is TGTGCCAGCAGCCACGGGCGGGTACTCGGTGAGCAGTTCTTC. Its protein is CASSHGRVLGEQFF.

The genes are TRBV5-1 and TRBJ2-6, with D maybe TRBD2 (5 bases). The CDR3 is 16 amino acids. V lost 5 bases and J 4 bases, leaving 16 bases between the germline ends. CDR1 is SGHRS and CDR2 is YFSETQ in the germline V gene. CDR3 in amino acids: CASRGGRPAGANVLTF. The CDR3 nucleotides read TGCGCCAGCAGAGGAGGCCGTCCTGCCGGGGCCAACGTCCTGACTTTC.

The chain employs TRBV7-2 and TRBJ2-2, with D hard to call. Germline V gives CDR1 SGHTA, CDR2 FQGNSA. CDR3 length: 13 amino acids. Trimming left V 3 bases short and J 2 bases short, with 4 bases between. The CDR3 DNA reads TGTGCCAGCAGCTTTAGAAACACCGGGGAGCTGTTTTTT. This encodes CASSFRNTGELFF.

This sequence joins TRBV7-6 and TRBJ1-2, with 7 bases lining up with TRBD1. This CDR3 spans 14 amino acids. Germline trimming cut 5 bases from V and 4 bases from J; bases unmatched to any gene: 7. Germline CDR1 is SGHVS and CDR2 is FNYEAQ. The CDR3 DNA is TGTGCCAGCAGCCGTCGACAGGGCGGCTATGGCTACACCTTC. The encoded protein is CASSRRQGGYGYTF.

The chain uses TRBV11-1 and TRBJ2-1; 11 positions agree with TRBD2. Germline V gives CDR1 SGHAT, CDR2 FQDESV (reference sequence). There are 16 residues in the CDR3. V trimming: 2 bases; J trimming: 7 bases; junction bases outside the gene matches: 7. The CDR3 nucleotides read TGTGCCAGCAGCTTACTACTAGCGGGAGTAGGGAATGAGCAGTTCTTC. Protein: CASSLLLAGVGNEQFF.

The chain links TRBV6-4 to TRBJ2-2; TRBD1 aligns across 10 bases. The CDR3 extends over 15 amino acids. Germline V CDR1 and CDR2: MRHNA, SNTAGT. After removal of 5 bases from V and 3 bases from J, the junction contained 3 bases not matched to a gene. CDR3 nucleotides: TGTGCCAGCAGTCCCGGGACAGGGGACACCGGGGAGCTGTTTTTT. It codes for CASSPGTGDTGELFF.

The chain has TRBV9 and TRBJ2-3; 9 nucleotides line up with TRBD2. Germline V gene data show CDR1 as SGDLS and CDR2 as YYNGEE. The CDR3 runs 16 residues. Trimming at V came to 0 bases and at J to 4 bases, leaving 6 bases not matched to a gene. CDR3 sequence (DNA): TGTGCCAGCAGCGTAGTAAGCGGGGGGAACGCAGATACGCAGTATTTT. Translation: CASSVVSGGNADTQYF.

V gene TRBV7-2 combines with J gene TRBJ2-3; 8 bases are a match to TRBD2. The V segment lost 1 base and the J segment 2 bases; nucleotides outside the gene matches: 14. This CDR3 is built from 19 residues. The germline V gene encodes CDR1 SGHTA and CDR2 FQGNSA. CDR3 nucleotides: TGTGCCAGCAGCTTAGTTGTGTGGCTAGCGGGTTCCAACACAGATACGCAGTATTTT. This sequence encodes CASSLVVWLAGSNTDTQYF.

V is TRBV2 and J is TRBJ1-2; TRBD1 might be the D (5 bases). V lost 8 bases to trimming and J lost 11 bases, with 12 bases between them. From germline, CDR1 is SNHLY and CDR2 FYNNEI. The CDR3 has 10 amino acids. The CDR3 region is CASWGRAYTF. The CDR3 coding sequence is TGTGCCAGCTGGGGGAGGGCGTACACCTTC.

DNA of the CDR3: TGTGCCAGCAGTGCAACCTTCGGGGGCTACGAGCAGTACTTC. Encoded protein: CASSATFGGYEQYF. The rearrangement uses TRBV6-4 and TRBJ2-7; a weak D match, TRBD2 (6 bases). The CDR3 sequence is 14 residues long. CDR1 is MRHNA and CDR2 is SNTAGT in the germline V gene. The V and J ends lost 4 bases and 3 bases respectively, with 13 bases between them.

This clone was detected only a few times. The chain carries TRBV6-5 and TRBJ1-6; the D gene is possibly TRBD1 (6 bases). CDR1 and CDR2 (germline): MNHEY, SVGAGI. This CDR3 is 14 amino acids long. Trimming pared 6 bases from V and 4 bases from J, leaving 10 bases between. Written as DNA, the CDR3 is TGTGCCAGCAGGAAACAGGGTTATAATTCACCCCTCCACTTT. This gives the protein CASRKQGYNSPLHF.

The rearrangement links TRBV19 to TRBJ2-3; a weak D match, TRBD2 (5 bases). This CDR3 region has 18 residues. V lost 4 bases and J lost 0, with 20 bases in between. CDR1 is LNHDA, CDR2 SQIVND, per germline (reference sequence). The CDR3 nucleotides are TGTGCCAGTAGTAGGGCCCCCCTGGAGGCGACTAGCACAGATACGCAGTATTTT. Translating gives CASSRAPLEATSTDTQYF.

The chain links TRBV27 to TRBJ2-7; TRBD1 matches at 10 bases. This CDR3 has 15 residues. The germline V gene has CDR1 MNHEY and CDR2 SMNVEV (reference sequence). Trimming took 5 bases from V and 2 from J; bases not matched to a gene: 6. The CDR3 coding sequence is TGTGCCAGCAGTCAGACAGGGGGCCCAACCTACGAGCAGTACTTC. Protein: CASSQTGGPTYEQYF.

This chain connects TRBV27 to TRBJ1-3; D is possibly TRBD1 (5 bases). The CDR3 is 16 amino acids. Germline-derived CDR1 and CDR2 are MNHEY and SMNVEV (reference sequence). With 4 bases removed from V and 0 bases from J, the gap between germline ends came to 13 bases. The CDR3 loop is CASSWDWKSSGNTIYF. As DNA, the CDR3 is TGTGCCAGCAGTTGGGACTGGAAAAGCTCTGGAAACACCATATATTTT.

The rearrangement links TRBV14 to TRBJ2-2; D gene unclear. The germline gives CDR1 SGHDN, CDR2 FVKESK. The CDR3 is 13 residues long. Deletions cut 4 bases from V and 6 bases from J, with 9 bases between. The CDR3 nucleotides are TGTGCCAGCAGCCGGCTCCTTCCCGGGGAGCTGTTTTTT. This gives the protein CASSRLLPGELFF.

The chain carries TRBV5-1 and TRBJ1-4, with D perhaps TRBD1 (5 bases). The V end lost 0 bases, the J end lost 3 bases, and 15 bases lay between the germline ends. The CDR3 runs to 17 residues. The germline gives CDR1 SGHRS, CDR2 YFSETQ. DNA of the CDR3: TGCGCCAGCAGCTTGGCAGGGATGGGAGGGCCTAATGAAAAACTGTTTTTT. This sequence encodes CASSLAGMGGPNEKLFF. Complete variable domain (other parts from reference TRBV5-1 and TRBJ1-4): KAGVTQTPRYLIKTRGQQVTLSCSPISGHRSVSWYQQTPGQGLQFLFEYFSETQRNKGNFPGRFSGRQFSNSRSEMNVSTLELGDSALYLCASSLAGMGGPNEKLFFGSGTQLSVL.

The rearrangement links TRBV4-1 to TRBJ2-5; 11 nucleotides match TRBD2. The J call is in doubt because the DNA end fits TRBJ2-7 better. This CDR3 comprises 15 residues. CDR1 and CDR2 from the germline V gene are MGHRA and YSYEKL. The CDR3, as DNA: TGCGCCAGCAGCCAGGGCGGGACTAGCGGTTACGAGCAGTACTTC. Protein product: CASSQGGTSGYEQYF.